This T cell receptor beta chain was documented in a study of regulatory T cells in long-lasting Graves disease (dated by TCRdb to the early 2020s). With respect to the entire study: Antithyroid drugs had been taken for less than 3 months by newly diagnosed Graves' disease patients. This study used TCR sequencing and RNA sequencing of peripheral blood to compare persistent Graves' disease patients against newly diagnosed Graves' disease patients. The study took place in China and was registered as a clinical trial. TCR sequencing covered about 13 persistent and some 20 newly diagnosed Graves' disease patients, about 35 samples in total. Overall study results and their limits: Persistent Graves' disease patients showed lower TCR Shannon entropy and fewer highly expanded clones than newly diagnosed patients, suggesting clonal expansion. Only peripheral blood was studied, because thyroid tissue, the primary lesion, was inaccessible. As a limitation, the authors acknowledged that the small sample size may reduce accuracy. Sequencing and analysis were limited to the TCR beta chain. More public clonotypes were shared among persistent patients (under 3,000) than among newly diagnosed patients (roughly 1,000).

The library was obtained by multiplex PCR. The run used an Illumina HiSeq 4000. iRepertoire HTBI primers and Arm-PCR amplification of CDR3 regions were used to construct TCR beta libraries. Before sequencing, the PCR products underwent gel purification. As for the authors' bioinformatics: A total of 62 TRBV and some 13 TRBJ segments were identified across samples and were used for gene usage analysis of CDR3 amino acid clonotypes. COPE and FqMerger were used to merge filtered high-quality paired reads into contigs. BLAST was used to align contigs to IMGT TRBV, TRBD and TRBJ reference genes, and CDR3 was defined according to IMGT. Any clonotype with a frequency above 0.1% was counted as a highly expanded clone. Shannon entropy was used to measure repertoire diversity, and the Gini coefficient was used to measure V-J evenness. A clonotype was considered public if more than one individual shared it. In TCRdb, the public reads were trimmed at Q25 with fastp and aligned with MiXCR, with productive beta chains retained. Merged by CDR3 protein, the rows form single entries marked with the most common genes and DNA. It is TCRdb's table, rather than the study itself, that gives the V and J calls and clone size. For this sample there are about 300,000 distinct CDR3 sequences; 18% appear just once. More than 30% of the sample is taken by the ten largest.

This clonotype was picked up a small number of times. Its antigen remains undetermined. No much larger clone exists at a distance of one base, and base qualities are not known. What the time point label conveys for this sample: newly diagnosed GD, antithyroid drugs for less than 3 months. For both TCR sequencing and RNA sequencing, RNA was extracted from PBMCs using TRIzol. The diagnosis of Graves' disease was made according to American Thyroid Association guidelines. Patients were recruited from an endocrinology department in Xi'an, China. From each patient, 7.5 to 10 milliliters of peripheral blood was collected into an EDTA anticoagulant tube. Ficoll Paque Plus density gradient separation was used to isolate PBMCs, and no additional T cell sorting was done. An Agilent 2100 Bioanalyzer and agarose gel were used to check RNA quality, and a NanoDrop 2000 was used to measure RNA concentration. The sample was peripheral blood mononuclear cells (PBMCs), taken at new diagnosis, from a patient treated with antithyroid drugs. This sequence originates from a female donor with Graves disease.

The nucleotides read TGCGCCAGCAGCCCAGTAAATGGCCATGGCTACACCTTC. Its protein product is CASSPVNGHGYTF. The chain uses TRBV5-1 and TRBJ1-2; the D gene is not confidently resolved. V is cut by 4 bases and J by 6 bases, and the space between the germline ends is 13 bases. For CDR1 and CDR2, the germline V gene lists SGHRS and YFSETQ. Counted from cysteine to phenylalanine, this CDR3 has 13 amino acids. Only the CDR3 region is kept as DNA, spanning 39 bases read in frame from base 1.